A single sample gave rise to the 9 T cell receptor beta chains below, sequenced in a study of blood T cells in healthy people across ages. Using a J-beta primer mix together with a sample-barcoded 5' primer, a second PCR was run for roughly 7 to 12 cycles. TCRdb ran MiXCR on the 5' RACE reads and lists one entry per CDR3 protein. The sample lists around 1,500,000 distinct CDR3 sequences, approximately 30% seen once, with about 7.7% in the top ten. Sequences were obtained from blood. The receptors come from a woman aged 25 to 39 in good health.

The chain couples TRBV28 to TRBJ2-7; tentative D call: TRBD2 (6 bases). The V and J ends lost 1 base and 6 bases respectively, with 16 bases between them. CDR1 MDHEN and CDR2 SYDVKM come from the germline V gene. The CDR3 is made up of 15 amino acids. CDR3 sequence: CASSLYGGAVFEQYF. The CDR3 coding sequence is TGTGCCAGCAGTTTATATGGCGGGGCAGTTTTCGAGCAGTACTTC.

The chain is built from TRBV30 and TRBJ2-7, with D possibly TRBD2 on 6 matching bases. The J call is uncertain, as TRBJ2-5 better fits the DNA end. Germline CDR1 and CDR2: GTSNPN and SVGIG (reference sequence). CDR3 length: 15 residues. This chain's CDR3 is CAWSAGHVGGETQYF. CDR3 DNA: TGTGCCTGGAGTGCCGGGCACGTCGGAGGGGAGACCCAGTACTTC.

The rearrangement joins TRBV12-3 or TRBV12-4 to TRBJ2-2; the match to TRBD2 covers 13 bases. The length of the CDR3 is 15 residues. The V gene end was trimmed by 8 bases and the J gene end by 7 bases; junction bases not matched to a gene: 7. In DNA, the CDR3 is TGTGCCAGCCGGGGGACTAGCGGGACAGGCGGGGAGCTGTTTTTT. Amino acid sequence: CASRGTSGTGGELFF.

This chain links TRBV10-3 with TRBJ2-3; a possible D gene is TRBD2 (7 bases). Trimming removed 11 bases at V and 0 bases at J, with 27 bases between. Germline V gene sequence: CDR1 ENHRY, CDR2 SYGVKD. The CDR3 runs 18 residues. CDR3 sequence: CAAQWGRGPIQSTDTQYF. For the CDR3, the DNA is TGTGCCGCCCAGTGGGGGCGGGGGCCAATACAAAGCACAGATACGCAGTATTTT.

As regards this clonotype: The junction and the germline gene differ at one end; a read error may be behind it. The chain couples TRBV11-2 to TRBJ2-2, with D perhaps TRBD1 or TRBD2 (5 bases each). This CDR3 is 14 amino acids long. Germline CDR1 SGHAT, CDR2 FQNNGV. The CDR3: CASSLRGYTGERFF. The DNA of the CDR3 is TGTGCCAGCAGCTTGAGGGGCTACACCGGGGAGCGGTTTTTT.

The chain employs TRBV12-3 or TRBV12-4 and TRBJ2-5; TRBD1 agrees at 11 bases. The CDR3 runs to 14 residues. The V and J ends lost 5 bases and 5 bases, in that order; junction bases with no gene match: 4. The CDR3 region is CASSRTGGDETQYF. The CDR3 DNA sequence: TGTGCCAGCAGTCGGACAGGGGGCGATGAGACCCAGTACTTC.

V gene TRBV27 combines with J gene TRBJ1-4; D not certain. Trimming pared 10 bases from V and 8 bases from J, leaving 14 bases between. Germline lookup yields CDR1 MNHEY and CDR2 SMNVEV (reference sequence). The CDR3 is 12 amino acids. The CDR3 region is CATGPIGEKLFF. Here the CDR3 DNA reads TGTGCCACCGGACCTATAGGAGAAAAACTGTTTTTT.

In this sample, this clonotype turned up a few times. This chain joins TRBV9 and TRBJ2-1, with TRBD2 identical over 11 bases. After removal of 1 base from V and 8 bases from J, the junction contained 8 bases not matched to a gene. This CDR3 has 16 amino acids. From germline, CDR1 is SGDLS and CDR2 YYNGEE. The CDR3, as DNA: TGTGCCAGCAGCGTAAGTAGCGGGAGGGCCTGGGATGAGCAGTTCTTC. Its translation is CASSVSSGRAWDEQFF.

This chain uses TRBV5-1 with TRBJ1-1; D call uncertain. Germline V gene sequence: CDR1 SGHRS, CDR2 YFSETQ. With 6 bases removed from V and 2 bases from J, the gap between germline ends came to 14 bases. The CDR3 covers 14 residues. The CDR3 DNA reads as TGCGCCAGCAAATTGCAGGCTATTAACACTGAAGCTTTCTTT. Its translation: CASKLQAINTEAFF.